This entry features one T cell receptor (beta chain) sequence. What it binds is unknown. Vbeta (60) and Jbeta (13) primers were used in the PCR. Produced via immunoSEQ multiplex PCR; TCRdb's table is partial and in-frame only. This listing includes 130,000 or so clones. The germline CDR1 and CDR2 sequences are SGHNT and YYREEE (reference sequence). This CDR3 contains 16 residues. V lost 3 bases and J 0 bases, leaving 15 bases between the germline ends. The entry originates in a study of cytomegalovirus exposure and HLA in healthy donors. The study, taken as a whole, reports: A previous analysis found most TCR beta V segments productive roughly 87% or roughly 30% of the time.

V usage is TRBV5-4 and J usage is TRBJ1-2; the D is unclear. Sequencing was done on a sample of PBMCs. The clonotype originates from a woman in her 40s in good health and CMV-seronegative. CDR3: CASSSTPGIANYGYTF. DNA for the CDR3: TGTGCCAGCAGCTCGACTCCGGGGATAGCTAACTATGGCTACACCTTC.